Listed here are 17 T cell receptor beta chains from one sample, sequenced in a study of blood T cell repertoires in COVID-19. Clones were read by immunoSEQ multiplex PCR, and TCRdb kept only the in-frame ones, dropping some. In the table there are 250,000 to 350,000 clones, about 83% of which are singletons. The sample consisted of peripheral blood. The source of these receptors is a woman in her forties or fifties with acute or convalescent COVID-19.

This chain links TRBV7-9 with TRBJ1-2; 7 bases match TRBD1. Trimming took 4 bases from V and 8 from J; bases not matched to a gene: 4. The CDR3 runs to 12 residues. The V gene's germline CDR1 is SEHNR and CDR2 FQNEAQ (reference sequence). This chain's CDR3 is CASSSAGGGYTF. The DNA of the CDR3 is TGTGCCAGCAGCTCGGCAGGGGGAGGCTACACCTTC.

The J gene is TRBJ2-5, the V gene TRBV6-5, with a tentative D call TRBD1 (5 bases). The CDR3 has 13 amino acids. Germline CDR1 is MNHEY and CDR2 is SVGAGI. V shed 4 bases and J shed 2 bases, with 8 bases lying between them. The CDR3 sequence: CASSLTVQETQYF. The DNA of the CDR3 is TGTGCCAGCAGTTTGACAGTTCAAGAGACCCAGTACTTC.

The chain has TRBV28 and TRBJ1-3; weak D call: TRBD1 (6 bases). The germline V gene encodes CDR1 MDHEN and CDR2 SYDVKM. This CDR3 comprises 14 residues. Deletions cut 4 bases from V and 4 bases from J, with 11 bases between. CDR3 protein: CASSYRDIGNTIYF. The CDR3 DNA reads TGTGCCAGCAGTTATAGGGACATCGGAAACACCATATATTTT. The full variable domain, rest sourced from reference TRBV28 and TRBJ1-3, is DVKVTQSSRYLVKRTGEKVFLECVQDMDHENMFWYRQDPGLGLRLIYFSYDVKMKEKGDIPEGYSVSREKKERFSLILESASTNQTSMYLCASSYRDIGNTIYFGEGSWLTVV.

The chain is built from TRBV28 and TRBJ2-7; D perhaps matches TRBD1 (6 bases). There are 18 residues in the CDR3. Trimming took 3 bases from V and 1 from J, leaving 22 bases between them. The V gene's germline CDR1 is MDHEN and CDR2 SYDVKM. In DNA form, the CDR3 reads TGTGCCAGCAGTTTCCTGGCTCCCTCGACAGGTCCGTCCTACGAGCAGTACTTC. It translates to CASSFLAPSTGPSYEQYF.

The V gene is TRBV18, the J gene TRBJ2-1; 12 bases align to TRBD2. V was pared by 1 base and J by 3 bases, with 7 bases of the junction left unmatched. The CDR3 extends over 18 amino acids. Germline V gene data show CDR1 as KGHSH and CDR2 as LQKENI. The CDR3 DNA sequence: TGTGCCAGCTCACCACAGAATGTACTAGCGGGGGGCTACAATGAGCAGTTCTTC. The encoded protein is CASSPQNVLAGGYNEQFF.

Of note for this clone: One end of the junction does not line up with germline, which may come from a read error. The rearrangement joins TRBV7-7 to TRBJ2-3; 9 bases line up with TRBD2. The CDR3 runs 16 residues. The germline V gene has CDR1 SSHAT and CDR2 FNYEAQ (reference sequence). CDR3 amino acids: CASSKVAGVGTDTQYF. DNA of the CDR3: TGTGCTAGCAGCAAAGTAGCGGGAGTAGGGACAGATACGCAGTATTTT.

CDR3 loop: CATGGRQMNTEAFF. DNA of the CDR3: TGTGCCACCGGGGGACGCCAAATGAACACTGAAGCTTTCTTT. J is TRBJ1-1 and V is TRBV2, with a weak D call TRBD1 (5 bases). V was pared by 10 bases and J by 0 bases, with 15 bases between. The CDR3 sequence is 14 residues long. Germline CDR1 and CDR2: SNHLY and FYNNEI.

The chain links TRBV7-2 to TRBJ1-2; TRBD1 aligns across 7 bases. The CDR3 loop spans 17 amino acids. CDR1 SGHTA and CDR2 FQGNSA come from the germline V gene. V shed 1 base, J shed 5 bases, and the junction held 13 bases outside the gene matches. The CDR3 bases are TGTGCCAGCAGCTTAGAGCCCCGGACAGGATCCTTATATGGCTACACCTTC. As protein: CASSLEPRTGSLYGYTF.

This clone occurred many times. CDR3 residues: CASSLATGTDGYTF. The CDR3 DNA is TGCGCCAGCAGCTTGGCTACCGGGACTGATGGCTACACCTTC. This sequence joins TRBV5-1 and TRBJ1-2; tentatively, D is TRBD1 (5 bases). Looked up from germline, CDR1 is SGHRS and CDR2 is YFSETQ. Trimming shortened V by 0 bases and J by 6 bases, and 12 bases separated the two germline ends. The CDR3 is 14 amino acids. Together with reference TRBV5-1 and TRBJ1-2, the CDR3 gives the full variable domain: KAGVTQTPRYLIKTRGQQVTLSCSPISGHRSVSWYQQTPGQGLQFLFEYFSETQRNKGNFPGRFSGRQFSNSRSEMNVSTLELGDSALYLCASSLATGTDGYTFGSGTRLTVV.

In its sample, this clone was seen once. The V and J genes are TRBV28 and TRBJ1-5; possibly TRBD1 for D (5 bases). Trimming stripped 9 bases from V and 6 bases from J, with 15 bases between. Germline V gene data show CDR1 as MDHEN and CDR2 as SYDVKM. The CDR3 extends over 13 amino acids. The CDR3 is CASRGGVGQPQHF. Here the CDR3 DNA reads TGTGCCAGTCGGGGGGGGGTAGGTCAGCCCCAGCATTTT.

The V call is TRBV15, the J call TRBJ2-4; maybe TRBD2 (7 bases). This CDR3 spans 14 amino acids. V shed 7 bases and J shed 10 bases, with 20 bases lying between them. Germline V gene sequence: CDR1 LNHNV, CDR2 YYDKDF (reference sequence). The CDR3 spells CATTKGGGVRIQYF. For the CDR3, the DNA is TGTGCCACCACCAAGGGCGGGGGCGTGAGAATTCAGTACTTC.

V gene TRBV18 combines with J gene TRBJ2-7; 9 nucleotides match TRBD2. This CDR3 has 14 residues. Losses at the gene ends were 3 bases for V and 5 bases for J; bases not matched to a gene: 5. Looked up from germline, CDR1 is KGHSH and CDR2 is LQKENI. CDR3 region: CASSPLAGINEQYF. In nucleotides, the CDR3 is TGTGCCAGCTCACCTCTAGCGGGAATAAACGAGCAGTACTTC.

V gene TRBV10-3 combines with J gene TRBJ1-2; 9 bases align to TRBD1. V shed 6 bases, J shed 2 bases, and the junction held 10 bases outside the gene matches. Germline lookup yields CDR1 ENHRY and CDR2 SYGVKD. This CDR3 is 16 amino acids long. The chain's CDR3 is CAISGDREVVNYGYTF. The CDR3 coding sequence is TGTGCCATCAGCGGGGACAGGGAAGTCGTCAACTATGGCTACACCTTC.

V is TRBV6-5 and J is TRBJ2-4; the match to TRBD1 covers 9 bases. CDR1 and CDR2 (germline): MNHEY, SVGAGI. Unmatched junction bases numbered 4, after V lost 6 bases and J lost 4 bases. The CDR3 is made up of 14 amino acids. The CDR3 coding sequence is TGTGCCAGCAGCACCGGGACAGGGAAAAACATTCAGTACTTC. This encodes CASSTGTGKNIQYF.

The CDR3 protein is CASSLGGASYEQYF. The CDR3 coding sequence is TGTGCCAGCAGCTTAGGGGGCGCCTCCTACGAGCAGTACTTC. The rearrangement links TRBV11-3 to TRBJ2-7, with D perhaps matching TRBD1 (5 bases). Germline lookup yields CDR1 SGHNT and CDR2 YENEEA. The CDR3 totals 14 residues. V was pared by 1 base and J by 0 bases, with 7 bases between. Looking up the rest from reference TRBV11-3 and TRBJ2-7 gives the full variable domain: EAGVVQSPRYKIIEKKQPVAFWCNPISGHNTLYWYLQNLGQGPELLIRYENEEAVDDSQLPKDRFSAERLKGVDSTLKIQPAELGDSAVYLCASSLGGASYEQYFGPGTRLTVT.

The V call is TRBV7-9, the J call TRBJ1-1; the D is unclear. The CDR3 sequence is 13 residues long. V was shortened by 6 bases and J by 0 bases, with 8 bases between the two germline ends. Per the germline V gene, CDR1 is SEHNR and CDR2 is FQNEAQ (reference sequence). The CDR3 nucleotides read TGTGCCAGCAGTTACAGCTTGAACACTGAAGCTTTCTTT. Encoded protein: CASSYSLNTEAFF.

The DNA for the CDR3 is TGCAGCGTTTCTCTCCTAGCGGGAGGGTACAATGAGCAGTTCTTC. This translates into CSVSLLAGGYNEQFF. This chain links TRBV29-1 with TRBJ2-1; 12 positions agree with TRBD2. V lost 5 bases, J lost 4 bases, and 6 bases stayed unmatched. CDR3 length equals 15 residues. Germline assignment: CDR1 SQVTM and CDR2 ANQGSEA.